This paragraph covers one T cell receptor (beta chain) sequence. The CDR3 covers 15 residues. Per the germline V gene, CDR1 is SGHAT and CDR2 is FQNNGV. Trimming took 5 bases from V and 7 from J, leaving 18 bases between them. The data were taken from a study of pediatric ulcerative colitis. Sequencing depth was up to 500,000 reads per sample. Here immunoSEQ multiplex PCR was the method, and the copy in TCRdb shows in-frame clones only, minus some. The sample consists of some 25,000 clones, about 69% of them appearing once. During colonoscopy, one to two rectal pinch biopsies were collected. The clonotype originates from a boy between 10 and 17 years old with severe ulcerative colitis. The sequenced sample was gut tissue. This rearrangement joins TRBV11-2 to TRBJ1-5, with D perhaps matching TRBD1 (5 bases). The CDR3 here is CASSPWAGEAQPQHF. As DNA, the CDR3 is TGTGCCAGCAGCCCCTGGGCGGGGGAGGCACAGCCCCAGCATTTT.